These T cell receptor beta chains were read from a single sample in a study of cytomegalovirus exposure and HLA in healthy donors. TCRdb's table, derived via immunoSEQ multiplex PCR, lists solely in-frame clones and lacks some. The data contain 100,000 to 120,000 clones, 74% of them singletons. Sequencing input: PBMCs. The receptor source for this set is a woman aged 40 to 50 in good health and CMV-seropositive. The CDR3 runs from the conserved cysteine through the conserved F or W. Each record gives: CDR3 protein, CDR3 DNA, clone size, J gene, V gene, D gene. A D gene is named only where the DNA matches it firmly. The size field is filled for only some rows; it gives once, few, many or a size class.

CASSRGSGANVLTF,TGTGCCAGCAGTAGGGGCTCTGGGGCCAACGTCCTGACTTTC,NA,TRBJ2-6,TRBV6-6,NA
CASSTVETYEQYF,TGTGCCAGCAGCACGGTGGAGACCTACGAGCAGTACTTC,NA,TRBJ2-7,TRBV5-6,NA
CASSLDSGRARREQFF,TGTGCCAGCAGCTTAGATAGCGGGAGGGCGCGTCGTGAGCAGTTCTTC,NA,TRBJ2-1,TRBV7-2,TRBD2
CASSLTAETYEQYF,TGTGCCAGCTCCCTGACAGCAGAGACCTACGAGCAGTACTTC,NA,TRBJ2-7,TRBV18,NA
CASSSDRGREKLFF,TGCGCCAGCAGCTCCGACAGGGGAAGGGAAAAACTGTTTTTT,NA,TRBJ1-4,TRBV5-1,TRBD1
CASSLDSNGRDNEQFF,TGTGCCAGCAGCTTAGATAGTAACGGGAGGGACAATGAGCAGTTCTTC,NA,TRBJ2-1,TRBV11-3,TRBD2
CSVREPTEKLFF,TGCAGCGTTCGGGAGCCTACTGAAAAACTGTTTTTT,NA,TRBJ1-4,TRBV29-1,NA
CASSLRAGGIGGETQYF,TGTGCCAGCAGCTTGAGGGCGGGGGGGATAGGAGGAGAGACCCAGTACTTC,NA,TRBJ2-5,TRBV5-6,TRBD2
CASSLEGGEGQPQHF,TGCGCCAGCAGCTTGGAAGGGGGCGAAGGTCAGCCCCAGCATTTT,NA,TRBJ1-5,TRBV5-1,TRBD1
CASSFGTQIQPQHF,TGTGCCAGCAGCTTCGGGACTCAGATTCAGCCCCAGCATTTT,NA,TRBJ1-5,TRBV13,NA
CASSPQGGTEAFF,TGTGCCAGCAGCCCCCAGGGTGGGACTGAAGCTTTCTTT,few,TRBJ1-1,TRBV7-9,NA
CASSQRTSGNTGELFF,TGTGCCAGCAGCCAACGGACTAGCGGGAACACCGGGGAGCTGTTTTTT,NA,TRBJ2-2,TRBV4-2,TRBD2
CASSLSGTGYGELFF,TGTGCCAGTAGTCTCTCCGGGACAGGGTACGGGGAGCTGTTTTTT,few,TRBJ2-2,TRBV19,TRBD1
CASSSSKRSGANVLTF,TGTGCCAGCAGCTCCTCGAAGCGGTCGGGGGCCAACGTCCTGACTTTC,NA,TRBJ2-6,TRBV11-3,NA
CASRGTATDTQYF,TGTGCCAGCAGAGGGACAGCCACAGATACGCAGTATTTT,NA,TRBJ2-3,TRBV27,TRBD1
CAWSGSGLAAYEQYF,TGTGCCTGGAGTGGCTCGGGACTAGCGGCCTACGAGCAGTACTTC,once,TRBJ2-7,TRBV30,TRBD2
CASSLTNTYEQYF,TGTGCCAGCAGTTTAACGAACACCTACGAGCAGTACTTC,NA,TRBJ2-7,TRBV28,NA
CASGLETGLAKNIQYF,TGTGCTAGTGGTTTAGAGACAGGGCTAGCCAAAAACATTCAGTACTTC,NA,TRBJ2-4,TRBV12-5,TRBD1
CASRPDTLGNTIYF,TGTGCCAGCAGGCCGGACACGCTTGGAAACACCATATATTTT,NA,TRBJ1-3,TRBV6-5,NA
CASSLRVGTTPFREQFF,TGTGCCAGCAGCTTGAGGGTGGGGACTACCCCCTTTCGTGAGCAGTTCTTC,NA,TRBJ2-1,TRBV5-6,TRBD2
CASSHGTGSYNEQFF,TGCGCCAGCAGCCATGGGACAGGGTCCTACAATGAGCAGTTCTTC,NA,TRBJ2-1,TRBV4-3,TRBD1
CASRTGANTEAFF,TGCGCCAGCAGGACAGGGGCGAACACTGAAGCTTTCTTT,NA,TRBJ1-1,TRBV5-1,TRBD1
CASSLDAGANQETQYF,TGTGCTAGCAGCTTAGACGCAGGGGCTAATCAAGAGACCCAGTACTTC,few,TRBJ2-5,TRBV7-7,NA
CASSLGGGGQPQHF,TGTGCCAGCAGCTTGGGAGGGGGAGGGCAGCCCCAGCATTTT,NA,TRBJ1-5,TRBV5-6,NA
CATLGGGITDTQYF,TGTGCCACCCTCGGGGGGGGAATCACAGATACGCAGTATTTT,NA,TRBJ2-3,TRBV15,TRBD2
CASSGGQVANQPQHF,TGTGCCAGCAGTGGGGGACAGGTGGCAAATCAGCCCCAGCATTTT,NA,TRBJ1-5,TRBV2,TRBD1
CASTLSLYGYTF,TGTGCCAGTACACTTAGCCTCTATGGCTACACCTTC,NA,TRBJ1-2,TRBV19,NA
CASSSRLAVGTGELFF,TGTGCCAGCAGCTCCCGACTAGCGGTGGGCACCGGGGAGCTGTTTTTT,few,TRBJ2-2,TRBV11-2,TRBD2
CASSLERRTEAFF,TGTGCCAGCTCCCTGGAAAGGAGGACTGAAGCTTTCTTT,NA,TRBJ1-1,TRBV7-3,NA
CASRKGQGANSPLHF,TGTGCCAGCAGGAAGGGACAGGGGGCCAATTCACCCCTCCACTTT,NA,TRBJ1-6,TRBV7-9,TRBD1
CASSFSAETPLHF,TGTGCCAGCAGCTTCTCTGCGGAAACCCCCCTCCACTTT,once,TRBJ1-6,TRBV7-2,NA
CASRKGVYYGYTF,TGTGCCAGCAGGAAAGGGGTATACTATGGCTACACCTTC,NA,TRBJ1-2,TRBV5-8,NA
CASHRGQGAKGYGYTF,TGTGCCAGCCACCGCGGACAGGGGGCGAAGGGCTATGGCTACACCTTC,NA,TRBJ1-2,TRBV18,TRBD1
CASSQDARGGSYEQYF,TGCGCCAGCAGCCAAGATGCTCGCGGGGGCTCCTACGAGCAGTACTTC,NA,TRBJ2-7,TRBV4-1,TRBD2
CASKTGQTYEQYF,TGTGCCAGCAAGACTGGACAGACCTACGAGCAGTACTTC,NA,TRBJ2-7,TRBV6-1,NA
CASSSAGRGQETQYF,TGTGCCAGCAGCTCCGCGGGCCGAGGGCAAGAGACCCAGTACTTC,NA,TRBJ2-5,TRBV7-8,NA
CAWSAGGFRTGELFF,TGTGCCTGGAGTGCGGGGGGCTTCCGCACCGGGGAGCTGTTTTTT,NA,TRBJ2-2,TRBV30,NA
CASSESILANEQFF,TGCGCCAGCAGTGAGTCGATACTAGCGAATGAGCAGTTCTTC,NA,TRBJ2-1,TRBV10-1,TRBD2
CASSSPGQGLSHEQYF,TGTGCCAGCAGTTCCCCGGGACAGGGGCTCTCCCACGAGCAGTACTTC,NA,TRBJ2-7,TRBV28,TRBD1
CASSPPPSSGNTIYF,TGTGCCAGCTCACCCCCCCCCAGCTCTGGAAACACCATATATTTT,NA,TRBJ1-3,TRBV18,NA
CASSLATGGEQFF,TGTGCCAGCAGCTTAGCGACGGGGGGTGAGCAGTTCTTC,NA,TRBJ2-1,TRBV7-6,TRBD2
CACRGYSYNSPLHF,TGTGCTTGCCGGGGTTACTCCTATAATTCCCCCCTCCACTTT,NA,TRBJ1-6,TRBV19,NA
CACPRQAGGCYGYTF,TGTGCCTGCCCGAGGCAGGCGGGGGGCTGCTATGGCTACACCTTC,NA,TRBJ1-2,TRBV30,NA
CASSQGSAYGYTF,TGCGCCAGCAGCCAAGGCAGTGCTTATGGCTACACCTTC,NA,TRBJ1-2,TRBV4-1,NA
CASSSTGTRSYEQYF,TGTGCCAGCAGTTCTACCGGGACTCGAAGCTACGAGCAGTACTTC,NA,TRBJ2-7,TRBV6-1,NA
CASSLVGSGANVLTF,TGTGCCAGCAGCTTAGTTGGGAGTGGGGCCAACGTCCTGACTTTC,once,TRBJ2-6,TRBV11-3,NA
CASNQGGSNSPLHF,TGTGCCAGCAATCAGGGAGGTTCTAATTCACCCCTCCACTTT,NA,TRBJ1-6,TRBV2,NA
CASSLRAGGVEEQYF,TGTGCCAGCAGCTTGCGGGCGGGAGGGGTGGAAGAGCAGTACTTC,NA,TRBJ2-7,TRBV13,TRBD2
CASSQDARVAYEQYF,TGTGCCAGCAGCCAAGATGCCAGGGTCGCTTACGAGCAGTACTTC,once,TRBJ2-7,TRBV4-2,NA